A selection of T cell receptor beta chains follows, all from one sample in a study of blood T cell repertoires in COVID-19. Here immunoSEQ multiplex PCR was the method, and the copy in TCRdb shows in-frame clones only, minus some. Among 150,000 to 200,000 clones listed, around 90% were seen once. The material sequenced was peripheral blood. These receptors all stem from a human donor in a cohort sampled during active COVID-19. Each CDR3 is given with its conserved first and last residue. The order of the fields is V gene, D gene, J gene, clone size, CDR3 DNA, CDR3 protein. A D gene is named only where the DNA matches it firmly. Not every row has a clone size; where given, it reads once, few, many or a size class.

TRBV6-2/TRBV6-3,.,TRBJ1-5,.,TGTGCCAGCAGTTCGCTCAGTAGCAATCAGCCCCAGCATTTT,CASSSLSSNQPQHF
TRBV11-2,.,TRBJ1-1,.,TGTGCCAACAGCCGAGAGGGCGTGACTGAAGCTTTCTTT,CANSREGVTEAFF
TRBV11-3,TRBD2,TRBJ2-1,.,TGTGCCAGCAGCTCCGGGACTAGCGGGGGGCCGTACAATGAGCAGTTCTTC,CASSSGTSGGPYNEQFF
TRBV19,TRBD1,TRBJ1-2,.,TGTGCCAGTAGTATCCGAAACAGGGGTGGCTACACCTTC,CASSIRNRGGYTF
TRBV5-6,TRBD2,TRBJ2-2,.,TGTGCCAGCAGCCTCGGGACTAGAGGCACCGGGGAGCTGTTTTTT,CASSLGTRGTGELFF
TRBV10-1,TRBD1,TRBJ1-5,.,TGCGCCAGCAGCTTGACAGGGGATCAGCCCCAGCATTTT,CASSLTGDQPQHF
TRBV14,TRBD1,TRBJ1-2,.,TGTGCCAGCAGCCAAGGACAGGGCTATGGCTACACCTTC,CASSQGQGYGYTF
TRBV7-2,.,TRBJ2-1,few,TGTGCCAGCAGCTTGACTCAGGGGTTCAATGAGCAGTTCTTC,CASSLTQGFNEQFF
TRBV28,.,TRBJ1-1,.,TGTGCCAGCAGTTATAGGGGCATTAACACTGAAGCTTTCTTT,CASSYRGINTEAFF
TRBV5-6,.,TRBJ1-2,.,TGTGCCAGCAGCTCTCTCAGGACAGCTAACTATGGCTACACCTTC,CASSSLRTANYGYTF
TRBV7-2,.,TRBJ2-3,.,TGTGCCAGCAGTCAAGACCGTTCTAGCGGCACAGATACGCAGTATTTT,CASSQDRSSGTDTQYF
TRBV29-1,.,TRBJ1-1,once,TGCAGCGTTGAAACCGGACAGCACACTGAAGCTTTCTTT,CSVETGQHTEAFF
TRBV7-7,.,TRBJ2-3,.,TGTGCCAGCAGCTTGGCCCGGGGGGATACGCAGTATTTT,CASSLARGDTQYF
TRBV3-1/TRBV3-2,.,TRBJ1-3,.,TGTGCCAGCAGCCAAGGGAGCTCTGGAAACACCATATATTTT,CASSQGSSGNTIYF
TRBV21-1,.,TRBJ2-1,.,TGTGCCAGCAGCAAAGCGTCAGGGAAGCAGTTCTTC,CASSKASGKQFF
TRBV6-5,TRBD2,TRBJ2-1,.,TGTGCCAGCAGTACCGATAGCGGGAGATACAATGAGCAGTTCTTC,CASSTDSGRYNEQFF